Listed below are T cell receptor beta chains from one sample, sequenced in a study of lymphopenia after photon versus proton radiotherapy. Method: immunoSEQ multiplex PCR; TCRdb's copy keeps in-frame clones and lacks some. In the table there are about 160,000 clones, about 85% of which are singletons. Here the sequenced sample was peripheral blood, taken from a patient treated with photon-based radiotherapy. Receptors were obtained from a man in his forties or fifties with gastric cancer. The CDR3 runs from the conserved cysteine through the conserved F or W. D genes are given only for firm matches. Only some rows state a clone size, as once, few, many or a class for expanded clones.

>TRBV6-1|TRBJ2-7|.|TRBD1
TGTGCCAGCAGTGAGACGACAGGGATTGAGCAGTACTTC
CASSETTGIEQYF
>TRBV9|TRBJ1-2|few|.
TGTGCCAGCAGCCTATACTGGACGGGAGGCTACACCTTC
CASSLYWTGGYTF
>TRBV4-2|TRBJ2-7|.|TRBD1
TGTGCCAGCAGCCAGGCGGACAGGGACTCTCACGAGCAGTACTTC
CASSQADRDSHEQYF
>TRBV27|TRBJ2-7|.|TRBD1
TGTGCCAGCAGCCAAAACAGGGGGAATAAAGAGCAGTACTTC
CASSQNRGNKEQYF
>TRBV19|TRBJ1-2|.|TRBD1
TGTGCCAGTAAACCCCGGACAGGGGATTTTCCTGGCTACACCTTC
CASKPRTGDFPGYTF
>TRBV15|TRBJ2-3|.|TRBD2
TGTGCCACCAGCAGGGGACTAGCGGGAGGAACAGATACGCAGTATTTT
CATSRGLAGGTDTQYF
>TRBV6-5|TRBJ1-2|.|TRBD1
TGTGCCAGCAGTTACGACAGGGGTTTTGATGGCTACACCTTC
CASSYDRGFDGYTF
>TRBV13|TRBJ2-5|.|.
TGTGCCAGCAGCCTCCGGGACCGGGAAACCCAGTACTTC
CASSLRDRETQYF
>TRBV30|TRBJ1-1|.|.
TGTGCCTGGAGGACCGGACCGGGGGAAGCTTTCTTT
CAWRTGPGEAFF
>TRBV6-1|TRBJ2-1|.|.
TGTGCCAGCGAAACCTACAATGAGCAGTTCTTC
CASETYNEQFF
>TRBV5-1|TRBJ1-1|.|.
TGCGCCAGCAGCTTGGTGGGGACATCGACGAACACTGAAGCTTTCTTT
CASSLVGTSTNTEAFF
>TRBV6-5|TRBJ1-2|.|TRBD1
TGTGCCAGCAGCGGCGGACAGGGGGTTTATGGCTACACCTTC
CASSGGQGVYGYTF
>TRBV6-5|TRBJ2-2|.|.
TGTGCCAGCAGTTATGGCTCCTTCGCCGGGGAGCTGTTTTTT
CASSYGSFAGELFF
>TRBV10-3|TRBJ1-2|.|TRBD1
TGTGCCATTGGGACAGGGACGAACTATGGCTACACCTTC
CAIGTGTNYGYTF
>TRBV6-5|TRBJ2-3|few|.
TGTGCCAGCAGTTCTCCCCTTGGAGATACGCAGTATTTT
CASSSPLGDTQYF
>TRBV27|TRBJ2-7|.|.
TGTGCCAGCAGTTCCCCGAGGGGCTTGGGCGAGCAGTACTTC
CASSSPRGLGEQYF
>TRBV18|TRBJ1-1|once|.
TGTGCCAGCTCACCATCCAGGGACGCTGAAGCTTTCTTT
CASSPSRDAEAFF
>TRBV2|TRBJ2-7|.|TRBD2
TGTGCCAGCAGTGAAGCGGGTCCCAGCGGGACGGGGAGGTACGAGCAGTACTTC
CASSEAGPSGTGRYEQYF
>TRBV19|TRBJ1-2|.|.
TGTGCCACTTACAGGGTTCCCTATGGCTACACCTTC
CATYRVPYGYTF
>TRBV11-2|TRBJ2-7|.|.
TGTGCCAGCAGCTTAGAAGGGGGGCGCTTCGACGAGCAGTACTTC
CASSLEGGRFDEQYF
>TRBV18|TRBJ2-1|.|.
TGTGCCAGCAGTCTGACAGGTGTTAATGAGCAGTTCTTC
CASSLTGVNEQFF
>TRBV7-2|TRBJ2-1|once|TRBD2
TGTGCCAGCAGCTTAGCACCGGGACTAGCTTTCTTC
CASSLAPGLAFF
>TRBV30|TRBJ2-7|.|.
TGTGCCTGGACCTCGCTTCGCCACTACGAGCAGTACTTC
CAWTSLRHYEQYF
>TRBV5-1|TRBJ2-2|.|TRBD1
TGCGCCACCCAGGGGGCGCCGAACACCGGGGAGCTGTTTTTT
CATQGAPNTGELFF
>TRBV30|TRBJ2-1|.|.
TGTGCCTGGAGTGTACTAGATAGTGAGCAGTTCTTC
CAWSVLDSEQFF
>TRBV28|TRBJ2-3|.|.
TGTGCCAGCAGCTCCGACAGGCCCCCCACAGATACGCAGTATTTT
CASSSDRPPTDTQYF
>TRBV7-8|TRBJ2-1|.|TRBD1
TGTGCCAGCAGCCGTAGGACAGGGTCCTCCTACAATGAGCAGTTCTTC
CASSRRTGSSYNEQFF
>TRBV6-6|TRBJ1-4|.|TRBD1
TGTGCCAGCAGTCCCCACGACAGGGCAACTAATGAAAAACTGTTTTTT
CASSPHDRATNEKLFF
>TRBV7-2|TRBJ2-7|.|TRBD1
TGTGCCAGCAGCTTAGGGCCCGACAGGGTCGAGCAGTACTTC
CASSLGPDRVEQYF
>TRBV7-3|TRBJ2-1|.|.
TGTGCCAGCAGCGGACTTGCTGGCAGAATCACCGCATCGGCTGAGCAGTTCTTC
CASSGLAGRITASAEQFF
>TRBV6-4|TRBJ2-3|.|TRBD2
TGTGCCAGCCCTCTAGCGGGAGACACAGATACGCAGTATTTT
CASPLAGDTDTQYF
>TRBV6-6|TRBJ1-2|.|.
TGTGCCAGCAGGATCGGACCGGGGGACTATGGCTACACCTTC
CASRIGPGDYGYTF
>TRBV29-1|TRBJ2-1|.|.
TGCAGCGTTGAGGGATGGGCCTACAATGAGCAGTTCTTC
CSVEGWAYNEQFF
>TRBV4-1|TRBJ2-7|.|.
TGCGCCAGCAGCCAAGTTTACGGCAGCTCCTACGAGCAGTACTTC
CASSQVYGSSYEQYF
>TRBV19|TRBJ1-5|.|.
TGTGCCAGTAGTATAAACAGGGTGGTCACGGAATATAGCAATCAGCCCCAGCATTTT
CASSINRVVTEYSNQPQHF
>TRBV6-6|TRBJ2-2|.|.
TGTGCCAGCTCGGGGCGGTACGGTAACACCGGGGAGCTGTTTTTT
CASSGRYGNTGELFF
>TRBV5-4|TRBJ1-1|.|.
TGTGCCAGCAGCTCCTCTGGCGCGGGGGACACTGAAGCTTTCTTT
CASSSSGAGDTEAFF
>TRBV5-4|TRBJ2-7|.|.
TGTGCCAGCAGCCAAGGGTCCCGAGGTGAATACGAGCAGTACTTC
CASSQGSRGEYEQYF
>TRBV5-6|TRBJ2-1|.|.
TGTGCCAGCAGCTTGGGTGCCTACAATGAGCAGTTCTTC
CASSLGAYNEQFF
>TRBV9|TRBJ1-1|.|.
TGTGCCAGCAGCGTAGGTGGGGGGATGAACACTGAAGCTTTCTTT
CASSVGGGMNTEAFF
>TRBV19|TRBJ2-7|.|.
TGTGCCAGTAGTATATCCCGACTGGACGAGCAGTACTTC
CASSISRLDEQYF
>TRBV18|TRBJ1-2|.|.
TGTGCCAGCTCACCAAGCTCCACGAGTAACTATGGCTACACCTTC
CASSPSSTSNYGYTF